The rows below give T cell receptor beta chains drawn from one sample of a study of breast tumors, draining lymph nodes, adjacent tissues. TCRdb re-called the multiplex PCR reads through MiXCR, storing one row per CDR3 protein. Here the sample spans 290,000 or so distinct CDR3 sequences, roughly 31% being singletons. The sequenced sample consisted of axillary lymph node tissue. Receptor source: a female donor with breast cancer. Some clones in this sample may be carry-over from other donors' samples. Both conserved end residues are part of each CDR3. The order of the fields is D gene, clone size, J gene, V gene, CDR3 protein, CDR3 DNA. The D gene is left open where the match is weak. Clone size is given for some rows only: seen once, a few or many times, or a class if the clone is expanded.

.,many,TRBJ2-1,TRBV2,CASRAQRLNEQFF,TGTGCCAGCAGGGCACAAAGGCTCAATGAGCAGTTCTTC
TRBD2,.,TRBJ2-6,TRBV20-1,CSATESGRANVLTF,TGCAGTGCCACAGAAAGCGGGAGGGCCAACGTCCTGACTTTC
TRBD2,many,TRBJ2-3,TRBV10-3,CAIRPSSGSTDTQYF,TGTGCCATCAGGCCATCTAGCGGGAGCACAGATACGCAGTATTTT
TRBD2,many,TRBJ2-1,TRBV7-6,CASSLFAGGPSEQFF,TGTGCCAGCAGCTTATTTGCGGGAGGCCCCAGTGAGCAGTTCTTC
TRBD2,many,TRBJ2-2,TRBV20-1,CSARETSGSNTGELFF,TGCAGTGCTAGGGAGACTAGCGGGTCAAACACCGGGGAGCTGTTTTTT
.,many,TRBJ2-1,TRBV19,CASSKTGGSYNEQFF,TGTGCCAGTAGTAAAACCGGGGGCTCCTACAATGAGCAGTTCTTC
.,many,TRBJ2-7,TRBV14,CASSRHTSYEQYF,TGTGCCAGCAGCCGACATACTAGTTACGAGCAGTACTTC
.,.,TRBJ1-5,TRBV5-8,CASSHAPRGYQPQHF,TGTGCCAGCAGCCATGCGCCAAGGGGGTATCAGCCCCAGCATTTT
TRBD2,few,TRBJ2-6,TRBV18,CASSPVLAGGSGANVLTF,TGTGCCAGCTCACCGGTACTAGCGGGGGGCTCTGGGGCCAACGTCCTGACTTTC
.,few,TRBJ2-5,TRBV6-1,CASSLRAETQYF,TGTGCCAGCAGTCTGAGGGCGGAGACCCAGTACTTC
TRBD1,once,TRBJ1-4,TRBV10-2,CASSPGRGQGGEKLFF,TGCGCCAGCAGTCCAGGGAGGGGACAGGGAGGGGAAAAACTGTTTTTT
TRBD1,.,TRBJ1-2,TRBV7-9,CASSPGTGGGYGYTF,TGTGCCAGCAGCCCGGGGACAGGGGGCGGCTATGGCTACACCTTC
TRBD2,many,TRBJ2-5,TRBV2,CANLGLASSRGQETQYF,TGTGCCAACCTAGGACTAGCGTCTAGTCGGGGGCAAGAGACCCAGTACTTC
.,many,TRBJ2-3,TRBV6-5,CASSYSSLGTDTQYF,TGTGCCAGCAGTTACTCCTCTCTAGGGACAGATACGCAGTATTTT
TRBD1,.,TRBJ2-1,TRBV20-1,CSARGMGTGNNEQFF,TGCAGTGCTAGAGGTATGGGGACAGGGAACAATGAGCAGTTCTTC
TRBD1,many,TRBJ1-5,TRBV19,CASTTGTGGNQPQHF,TGTGCCAGTACCACCGGGACAGGGGGCAATCAGCCCCAGCATTTT
TRBD1,.,TRBJ2-7,TRBV29-1,CSASGTGGTYEQYF,TGCAGCGCATCCGGGACAGGGGGGACCTACGAGCAGTACTTC
.,many,TRBJ1-5,TRBV19,CASNRMGGPGSNQPQHF,TGTGCCAGTAACCGTATGGGGGGACCTGGGAGCAATCAGCCCCAGCATTTT
TRBD2,many,TRBJ2-7,TRBV11-3,CASSLVGGSTLYEQYF,TGTGCCAGCAGCTTAGTTGGCGGGAGCACCCTCTACGAGCAGTACTTC
.,few,TRBJ2-2,TRBV27,CASSWRKGELFF,TGTGCCAGCAGTTGGAGGAAGGGGGAGCTGTTTTTT
.,many,TRBJ1-2,TRBV6-1,CASRTLGGAGGYTF,TGTGCCAGCAGGACCCTCGGCGGGGCAGGTGGCTACACCTTC
.,many,TRBJ1-2,TRBV20-1,CSAETSDAPVGYTF,TGCAGTGCAGAAACCTCGGACGCCCCAGTCGGCTACACCTTC
.,many,TRBJ2-5,TRBV4-1,CASSQSPGPQETQYF,TGCGCCAGCAGCCAATCACCTGGGCCCCAAGAGACCCAGTACTTC
TRBD2,few,TRBJ2-7,TRBV3-1,CASSPGLAVQYF,TGTGCCAGCAGCCCCGGACTAGCTGTGCAGTACTTC
.,many,TRBJ1-5,TRBV28,CASSSQIGFQPQHF,TGTGCCAGCAGTTCCCAGATAGGGTTTCAGCCCCAGCATTTT
.,many,TRBJ1-5,TRBV2,CASSDVGGVQPQHF,TGTGCCAGCAGTGATGTTGGGGGCGTACAGCCCCAGCATTTT
TRBD2,many,TRBJ2-7,TRBV7-7,CASSLGTSNEQYF,TGTGCTAGCAGCTTAGGGACTAGCAACGAGCAGTACTTC
.,.,TRBJ2-2,TRBV29-1,CSVSIAANTGELFF,TGCAGCGTCTCAATAGCGGCGAACACCGGGGAGCTGTTTTTT
.,many,TRBJ2-5,TRBV10-2,CASSDSGVVQETQYF,TGCGCCAGCAGTGACTCGGGAGTCGTCCAAGAGACCCAGTACTTC
.,many,TRBJ2-3,TRBV7-2,CASTLTDTQYF,TGTGCCAGCACCCTTACAGATACGCAGTATTTT
TRBD1,many,TRBJ1-5,TRBV19,CASSIGQGGPNQPQHF,TGTGCCAGTAGTATTGGGCAGGGGGGACCGAATCAGCCCCAGCATTTT
TRBD1,many,TRBJ2-7,TRBV15,CATSRARPGQGYEQYF,TGTGCCACCAGCAGAGCCCGACCGGGACAGGGGTACGAGCAGTACTTC
TRBD2,.,TRBJ2-5,TRBV19,CARRLAGGSGRGETQSF,TGTGCCAGACGACTAGCGGGAGGTAGCGGGAGAGGAGAGACCCAGTCCTTC
.,.,TRBJ2-2,TRBV10-3,CASSPLGERAAGELFF,TGTGCCAGCAGCCCCCTAGGGGAGAGGGCCGCCGGGGAGCTGTTTTTT
.,many,TRBJ1-2,TRBV6-5,CASSYMSKGNYGYTF,TGTGCCAGCAGTTACATGTCCAAGGGGAACTATGGCTACACCTTC
TRBD1,.,TRBJ1-6,TRBV3-1,CASSPWVGQGNSPLHF,TGTGCCAGCAGCCCGTGGGTGGGACAGGGGAATTCACCCCTCCACTTT
.,.,TRBJ2-3,TRBV2,CARGGRTDTQYF,TGTGCCAGGGGGGGTCGTACAGATACGCAGTATTTT
.,few,TRBJ1-5,TRBV28,CASRLTTGFYQPQHF,TGTGCCAGCAGGCTTACCACAGGGTTCTATCAGCCCCAGCATTTT
.,many,TRBJ1-4,TRBV6-5,CASSSSPDSLNEKLFF,TGTGCCAGCAGTTCCTCCCCTGACAGCCTTAATGAAAAACTGTTTTTT
.,many,TRBJ2-5,TRBV24-1,CATSESGTPKETQYF,TGTGCCACCAGTGAATCCGGGACACCGAAAGAGACCCAGTACTTC
.,.,TRBJ2-7,TRBV6-2/TRBV6-3,CASSHPRGSTVTYEQYF,TGTGCCAGCAGTCACCCCCGGGGGTCCACCGTGACCTACGAGCAGTACTTC
TRBD1,.,TRBJ1-1,TRBV19,CASRDRGMLNTEAFF,TGTGCCAGTAGGGACAGGGGAATGCTGAACACTGAAGCTTTCTTT
.,.,TRBJ1-4,TRBV20-1,CSAVLTGGNEKLFF,TGCAGTGCTGTGTTGACGGGAGGGAACGAAAAACTGTTTTTT
TRBD1,many,TRBJ2-1,TRBV7-9,CASRPGQAGEQFF,TGTGCCAGCAGACCAGGACAGGCGGGTGAGCAGTTCTTC
TRBD1,many,TRBJ1-6,TRBV20-1,CSARRGQGGNSPLHF,TGCAGTGCTAGACGCGGACAGGGGGGTAATTCACCCCTCCACTTT
.,many,TRBJ1-5,TRBV6-6,CASSYSQPRFEQPQHF,TGTGCCAGCAGTTACTCTCAGCCCAGGTTCGAGCAGCCCCAGCATTTT
.,many,TRBJ1-2,TRBV30,CAWMVTPANYGYTF,TGTGCCTGGATGGTCACGCCAGCTAACTATGGCTACACCTTC
.,.,TRBJ2-1,TRBV5-6,CASSLGQASGNEQFF,TGTGCCAGCAGCTTAGGGCAAGCCTCGGGCAATGAGCAGTTCTTC